These T cell receptor beta chains were read from a single sample in a study of shared clonotypes between healthy human individuals. The method was immunoSEQ multiplex PCR; TCRdb's version includes in-frame clones alone and lacks a portion of them. Of fewer than 600,000 clones in the sample, around 80% were seen once. The sequencing input was PBMCs. These TCRs come from a woman between 40 and 55 years old in good health. Some clones in this sample may be carry-over from other donors' samples. Each CDR3 is given with its conserved first and last residue. The order of the fields is clone size, J gene, D gene, V gene, CDR3 length, CDR3 protein, CDR3 DNA. The D gene is left open where the match is weak. Clone size is not always given. Where it is, it says once, few, many or a class for expanded clones.

>-|TRBJ2-5|-|TRBV5-1|14
CASSSEGYQETQYF
TGCGCCAGCAGCTCGGAGGGTTACCAAGAGACCCAGTACTTC
>-|TRBJ2-3|TRBD2|TRBV5-1|17
CASSLGLAGRGTDTQYF
TGCGCCAGCAGCTTGGGACTAGCGGGACGCGGCACAGATACGCAGTATTTT
>-|TRBJ1-2|TRBD1|TRBV10-2|14
CASSDRDRVGGYTF
TGCGCCAGCAGTGACCGGGACAGGGTGGGGGGCTACACCTTC
>-|TRBJ1-5|-|TRBV10-3|14
CATEGHPSNQPQHF
TGTGCCACCGAGGGACACCCTAGCAATCAGCCCCAGCATTTT
>-|TRBJ1-2|TRBD1|TRBV27|13
CASSPNTGDGYTF
TGTGCCAGCAGTCCGAACACAGGGGACGGCTACACCTTC
>few|TRBJ2-7|TRBD1|TRBV27|15
CASRLSTGGYYEQYF
TGTGCCAGCAGGTTATCGACAGGGGGGTACTACGAGCAGTACTTC
>once|TRBJ2-5|-|TRBV5-4|13
CASSLGPQETQYF
TGTGCCAGCAGCTTGGGTCCACAAGAGACCCAGTACTTC
>few|TRBJ2-2|TRBD1|TRBV19|15
CASSPASTGAGELFF
TGTGCCAGTAGCCCGGCCTCGACAGGGGCCGGGGAGCTGTTTTTT
>-|TRBJ2-1|TRBD1|TRBV18|20
CASSPNTGGGRLALSNEQFF
TGTGCCAGCTCACCAAACACAGGGGGAGGTCGGCTAGCTCTTTCCAATGAGCAGTTCTTC
>few|TRBJ2-6|-|TRBV7-2|15
CASSLVGSGANVLTF
TGTGCCAGCAGCTTAGTGGGATCTGGGGCCAACGTCCTGACTTTC
>-|TRBJ2-7|-|TRBV5-1|17
CASSQNPMGRDSYEQYF
TGCGCCAGCAGCCAAAATCCGATGGGACGGGATTCCTACGAGCAGTACTTC
>few|TRBJ1-1|-|TRBV19|13
CASNRDGDTEAFF
TGTGCCAGTAACAGGGACGGGGACACTGAAGCTTTCTTT
>-|TRBJ1-5|-|TRBV19|15
CASSIVGGGNQPQHF
TGTGCCAGTAGTATCGTCGGCGGCGGCAATCAGCCCCAGCATTTT
>-|TRBJ1-5|-|TRBV7-9|13
CASSLGQNQPQHF
TGTGCCAGCAGCTTAGGGCAGAATCAGCCCCAGCATTTT
>few|TRBJ2-3|-|TRBV7-2|13
CASTVGGRDTQYF
TGTGCCAGCACCGTGGGCGGGCGCGATACGCAGTATTTT
>-|TRBJ2-1|-|TRBV5-1|14
CASSLEQPGNEQFF
TGCGCCAGCAGCTTGGAACAGCCGGGGAATGAGCAGTTCTTC
>once|TRBJ2-1|-|TRBV5-6|16
CASSSPGTAGYNEQFF
TGTGCCAGCAGCTCTCCCGGGACAGCGGGTTACAATGAGCAGTTCTTC
>-|TRBJ2-1|-|TRBV9|14
CASSVLTGNNEQFF
TGTGCCAGCAGCGTCCTTACAGGGAACAATGAGCAGTTCTTC
>once|TRBJ1-5|-|TRBV30|14
CAWSEYRVGQPQHF
TGTGCCTGGAGTGAATACAGGGTCGGTCAGCCCCAGCATTTT
>-|TRBJ2-7|-|TRBV1|17
CTSSQEVGREISYEQYF
TGCACCAGCAGCCAAGAGGTCGGGCGGGAAATCTCCTACGAGCAGTACTTC
>-|TRBJ2-1|-|TRBV10-1|19
CARPRWRRRARTRPNEQFF
TGCGCCAGACCACGGTGGCGGCGGCGGGCCCGGACAAGACCCAATGAGCAGTTCTTC
>few|TRBJ2-7|-|TRBV7-9|14
CTSSLVGVYGEQYF
TGTACCAGCAGCTTAGTTGGGGTTTACGGCGAGCAGTACTTC
>-|TRBJ1-1|-|TRBV30|14
CAWRKTDMNTEAFF
TGTGCCTGGAGAAAGACAGACATGAACACTGAAGCTTTCTTT
>few|TRBJ2-7|-|TRBV11-2|15
CASSLAGLPSYEQYF
TGTGCCAGCAGCTTAGCGGGATTACCGTCCTACGAGCAGTACTTC